This T cell receptor (beta chain) derives from a study of blood T cell repertoires in COVID-19. About the research overall: T cells, B-cell-depleted T cells, or PBMCs supplied cDNA or gDNA.

Germline CDR1 and CDR2: SGHNT and YENEEA. Trimming shortened V by 4 bases and J by 7 bases, and 10 bases separated the two germline ends. This CDR3 contains 12 residues. Assay used: immunoSEQ multiplex PCR; TCRdb lists only in-frame clones, some missing. The table has fewer than 500,000 clones, around 87% seen once. Living in about two dozen US areas, the participants were between 18 and 89 years of age. Cohort assignment relied on participant-reported clinical history. The specimen was PBMCs or T cells enriched from blood (not recorded which). The clonotype originates from a man in his thirties or forties who had recovered from COVID-19. The chain has TRBV11-3 and TRBJ1-1; D gene unclear. The CDR3 DNA sequence: TGTGCCAGCAGCTCCCAGGAGGGTGAAGCTTTCTTT. This codes for CASSSQEGEAFF.